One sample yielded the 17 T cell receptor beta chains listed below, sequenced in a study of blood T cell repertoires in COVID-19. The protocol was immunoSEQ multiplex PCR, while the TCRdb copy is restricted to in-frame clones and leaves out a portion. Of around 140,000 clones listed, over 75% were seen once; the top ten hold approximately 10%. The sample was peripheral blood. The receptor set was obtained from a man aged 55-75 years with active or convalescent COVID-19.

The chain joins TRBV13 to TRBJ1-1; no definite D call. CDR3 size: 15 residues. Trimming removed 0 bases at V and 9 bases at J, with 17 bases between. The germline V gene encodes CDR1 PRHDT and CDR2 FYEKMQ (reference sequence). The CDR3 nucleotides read TGTGCCAGCAGCTTAGGACGGACTCTAACCGCCCAAGCTTTCTTT. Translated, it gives CASSLGRTLTAQAFF.

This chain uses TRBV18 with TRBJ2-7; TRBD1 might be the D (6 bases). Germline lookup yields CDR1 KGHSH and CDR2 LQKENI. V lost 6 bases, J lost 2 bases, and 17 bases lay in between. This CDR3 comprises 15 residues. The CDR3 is CASSLTGSSAYEQYF. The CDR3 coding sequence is TGTGCCAGCTCCCTAACAGGGAGTAGCGCCTACGAGCAGTACTTC.

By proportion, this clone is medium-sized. The CDR3 loop reads CSVKTGPNYGYTF. CDR3 DNA: TGCAGCGTTAAAACAGGGCCTAACTATGGCTACACCTTC. This chain uses TRBV29-1 with TRBJ1-2; the D gene is possibly TRBD1 (6 bases). The CDR3 runs to 13 residues. Trimming took 5 bases from V and 0 from J, leaving 10 bases between them. The V gene's germline CDR1 is SQVTM and CDR2 ANQGSEA.

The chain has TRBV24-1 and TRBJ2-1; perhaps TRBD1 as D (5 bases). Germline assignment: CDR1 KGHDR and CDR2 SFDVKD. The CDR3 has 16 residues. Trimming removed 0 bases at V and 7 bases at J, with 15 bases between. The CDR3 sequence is CATSDLLHQGINEQFF. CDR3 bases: TGTGCCACCAGTGATTTGCTTCATCAGGGCATAAATGAGCAGTTCTTC.

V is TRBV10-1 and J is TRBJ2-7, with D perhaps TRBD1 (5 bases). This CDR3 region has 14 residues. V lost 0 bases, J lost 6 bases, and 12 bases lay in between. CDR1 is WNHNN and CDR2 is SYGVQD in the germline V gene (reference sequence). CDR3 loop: CASSESQGRPEQYF. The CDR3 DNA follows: TGCGCCAGCAGTGAGTCGCAGGGCCGCCCCGAGCAGTACTTC.

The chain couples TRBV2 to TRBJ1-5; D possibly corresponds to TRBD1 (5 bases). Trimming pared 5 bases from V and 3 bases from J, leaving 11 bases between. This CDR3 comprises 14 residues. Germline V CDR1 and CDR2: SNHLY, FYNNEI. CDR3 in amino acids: CASSWGVTNQPQHF. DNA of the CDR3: TGTGCCAGCAGTTGGGGGGTGACCAATCAGCCCCAGCATTTT.

The CDR3 region is CASSVAPQGGGTNTGELFF. The CDR3 DNA is TGTGCCAGCAGCGTAGCCCCCCAGGGGGGAGGAACGAACACCGGGGAGCTGTTTTTT. The rearrangement joins TRBV9 to TRBJ2-2; maybe TRBD1 (7 bases). CDR3 length: 19 amino acids. Deletions cut 0 bases from V and 0 bases from J, with 18 bases between. Per the germline V gene, CDR1 is SGDLS and CDR2 is YYNGEE. The entire variable domain, with the rest obtained from reference TRBV9 and TRBJ2-2, is as follows: DSGVTQTPKHLITATGQRVTLRCSPRSGDLSVYWYQQSLDQGLQFLIQYYNGEERAKGNILERFSAQQFPDLHSELNLSSLELGDSALYFCASSVAPQGGGTNTGELFFGEGSRLTVL.

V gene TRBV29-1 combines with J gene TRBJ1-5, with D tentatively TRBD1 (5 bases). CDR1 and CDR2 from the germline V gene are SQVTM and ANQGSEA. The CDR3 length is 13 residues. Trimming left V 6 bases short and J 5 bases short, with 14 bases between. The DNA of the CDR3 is TGCAGCGTCCAATGGGGGGGGGATCAGCCCCAGCATTTT. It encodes CSVQWGGDQPQHF.

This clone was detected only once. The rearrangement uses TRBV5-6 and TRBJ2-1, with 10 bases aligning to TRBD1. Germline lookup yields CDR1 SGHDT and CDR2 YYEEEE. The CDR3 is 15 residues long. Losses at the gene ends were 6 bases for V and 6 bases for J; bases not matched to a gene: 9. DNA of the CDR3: TGTGCCAGCACCCAATTCGGGACAGGGGCCAATGAGCAGTTCTTC. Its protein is CASTQFGTGANEQFF.

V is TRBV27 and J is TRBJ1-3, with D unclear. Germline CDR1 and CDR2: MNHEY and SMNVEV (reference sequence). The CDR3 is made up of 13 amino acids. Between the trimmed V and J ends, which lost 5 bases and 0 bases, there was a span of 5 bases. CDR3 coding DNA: TGTGCCAGCAGTACCTACTCTGGAAACACCATATATTTT. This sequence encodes CASSTYSGNTIYF.

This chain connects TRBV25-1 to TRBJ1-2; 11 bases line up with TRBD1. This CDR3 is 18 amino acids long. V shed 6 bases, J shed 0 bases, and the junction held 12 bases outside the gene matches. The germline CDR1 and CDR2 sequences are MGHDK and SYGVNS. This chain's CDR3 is CASRPPRDRGGANYGYTF. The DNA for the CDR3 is TGTGCCAGCAGGCCCCCCCGGGACAGGGGGGGTGCTAACTATGGCTACACCTTC.

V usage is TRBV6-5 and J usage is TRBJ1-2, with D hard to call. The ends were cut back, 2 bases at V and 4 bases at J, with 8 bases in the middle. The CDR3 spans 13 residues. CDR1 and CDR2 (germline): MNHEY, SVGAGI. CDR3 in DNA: TGTGCCAGCAGTTACGAGGGTCGCTATGGCTACACCTTC. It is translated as CASSYEGRYGYTF.

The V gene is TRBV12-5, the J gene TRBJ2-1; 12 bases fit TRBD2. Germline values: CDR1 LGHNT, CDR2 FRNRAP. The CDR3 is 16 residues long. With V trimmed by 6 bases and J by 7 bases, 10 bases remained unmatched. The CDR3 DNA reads TGTGCTAGTGGCCCCAAACTAGCGGGAGGTAGGAATGAGCAGTTCTTC. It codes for CASGPKLAGGRNEQFF.

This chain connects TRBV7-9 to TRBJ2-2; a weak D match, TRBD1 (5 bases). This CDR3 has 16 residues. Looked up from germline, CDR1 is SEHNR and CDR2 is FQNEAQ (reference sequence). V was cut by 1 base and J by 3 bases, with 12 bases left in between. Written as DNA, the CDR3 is TGTGCCAGCAGCTTAGATGGGGCCCCGTACACCGGGGAGCTGTTTTTT. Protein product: CASSLDGAPYTGELFF.

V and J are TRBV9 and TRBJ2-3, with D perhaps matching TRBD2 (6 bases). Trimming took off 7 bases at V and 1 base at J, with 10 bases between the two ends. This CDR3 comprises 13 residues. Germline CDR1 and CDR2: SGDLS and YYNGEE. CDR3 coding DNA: TGTGCCAGCGGGAGGACGGGCACAGATACGCAGTATTTT. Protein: CASGRTGTDTQYF.

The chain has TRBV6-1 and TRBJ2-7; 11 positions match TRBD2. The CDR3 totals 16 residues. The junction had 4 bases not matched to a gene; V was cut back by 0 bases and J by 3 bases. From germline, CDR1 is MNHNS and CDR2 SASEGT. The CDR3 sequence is CASSEAAGTSGYEQYF. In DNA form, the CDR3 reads TGTGCCAGCAGTGAAGCGGCCGGGACTAGCGGCTACGAGCAGTACTTC.

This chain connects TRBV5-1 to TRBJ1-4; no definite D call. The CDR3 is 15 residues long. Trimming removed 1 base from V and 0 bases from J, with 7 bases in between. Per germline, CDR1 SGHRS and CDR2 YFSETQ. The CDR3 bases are TGCGCCAGCAGCTTGACAGTTGCAACTAATGAAAAACTGTTTTTT. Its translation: CASSLTVATNEKLFF.